This TCR beta chain was documented in a study of patients and donors after allogeneic stem cell transplantation (dated by TCRdb to 2019 to 2021). Regarding this clonotype: Its antigen is still unknown. The sample holds no much larger clone one base away, and base qualities are not on file.

Looking up the germline V gene (reference sequence) yields CDR1 DFQATT and CDR2 SNEGSKA. A distance of 10 bases separates the germline ends of V and J, which lose 7 bases and 3 bases respectively. Counted from cysteine to phenylalanine, this CDR3 has 11 amino acids. The only DNA kept is the CDR3, 33 bases in frame from the first base. The library was prepared using RT-PCR. Sequencing took place on a NextSeq 550. TCRdb took the public reads, trimmed them with fastp at Q25, ran MiXCR for clone calling and kept in-frame beta chains. Rows are unified per CDR3 protein, each entry keeping the most common DNA and genes. The sample table records 390,000 or so distinct CDR3 sequences; around 16% of these occur just once. Roughly 7.2% of the sample goes to the ten largest clones.

Sequencing input: blood, either unsorted or a sorted T cell fraction (not recorded which). This chain is built from TRBV20-1 and TRBJ2-7; the D gene is perhaps TRBD2, from 5 matching bases. The clonotype comes from a human donor who was either an allogeneic HSCT recipient or a stem cell or donor lymphocyte infusion donor (not recorded which). It is not recorded whose cells these are; they may come from a transplant donor. The CDR3 reads CSGSGNYEQYF. The DNA sequence is TGCAGTGGGTCGGGAAACTACGAGCAGTACTTC.